Described below is a single TCR beta chain sequence and its context. The sample is drawn from a study of T cell changes during pregnancy in multiple sclerosis. V was cut by 3 bases and J by 7 bases, with 13 bases left in between. This CDR3 has 13 residues. Germline V lookup: CDR1 GTSNPN, CDR2 SVGIG (reference sequence). Generated by immunoSEQ multiplex PCR, the TCRdb table keeps only in-frame clones and is missing some. The sample consists of 78,000 or so clones, about 92% of them appearing once. This sequence was found in a female donor with multiple sclerosis, enrolled in a pregnancy study. The rearrangement links TRBV30 to TRBJ1-5; D is perhaps TRBD1 (5 bases). The sequencing here drew on peripheral blood, taken before pregnancy. CDR3 region: CAWSGLGGQPQHF. The CDR3 coding sequence is TGTGCCTGGAGCGGGTTGGGGGGACAGCCCCAGCATTTT.